This TCR beta chain originates from a study of molecular identifiers for immune sequencing clone quantification. This clonotype was seen ten or more times. For bulk TCR libraries, previously described methods and listed TCR primers were used. Each CDR3 protein is one row after TCRdb ran MiXCR on the PCR reads. The profile shows under 800,000 distinct CDR3 sequences, about 25% of them singletons. The germline gives CDR1 SGHNT, CDR2 YYREEE (reference sequence). V lost 4 bases and J 3 bases, leaving 16 bases between the germline ends. CDR3 length: 15 amino acids. The material sequenced was naive CD8+ T cells from blood, with Jurkat cell RNA spiked in. The subset was: FACS-sorted CD8+CD4-CCR7+CD45RA+ naive T cells. The receptor was isolated from a human donor in good health. Some libraries in this study had Jurkat cell RNA spiked in. V and J are TRBV5-4 and TRBJ2-5; tentatively, D is TRBD1 or TRBD2 (5 bases each). The CDR3 bases are TGTGCCAGCAGCCTACGGTGGATGGGGGAAGAGACCCAGTACTTC. It is translated as CASSLRWMGEETQYF.